This T cell receptor beta chain was observed in a study of cytomegalovirus exposure and HLA in healthy donors. 13 Jbeta primers and 60 Vbeta primers were used for the PCR. Sequencing used immunoSEQ multiplex PCR; TCRdb keeps in-frame clones, though not all of them. The sample holds roughly 64,000 clones. This CDR3 is built from 13 residues. V shed 5 bases and J shed 5 bases, with 13 bases lying between them. The V gene's germline CDR1 is MNHEY and CDR2 SMNVEV (reference sequence). Specimen: PBMCs. This chain connects TRBV27 to TRBJ2-7; perhaps TRBD1 as D (5 bases). This TCR came from a woman under 30 in good health and CMV-seronegative. CDR3 nucleotides: TGTGCCAGCAGTCCGCAACAGGTCCACGAGCAGTACTTC. This codes for CASSPQQVHEQYF.